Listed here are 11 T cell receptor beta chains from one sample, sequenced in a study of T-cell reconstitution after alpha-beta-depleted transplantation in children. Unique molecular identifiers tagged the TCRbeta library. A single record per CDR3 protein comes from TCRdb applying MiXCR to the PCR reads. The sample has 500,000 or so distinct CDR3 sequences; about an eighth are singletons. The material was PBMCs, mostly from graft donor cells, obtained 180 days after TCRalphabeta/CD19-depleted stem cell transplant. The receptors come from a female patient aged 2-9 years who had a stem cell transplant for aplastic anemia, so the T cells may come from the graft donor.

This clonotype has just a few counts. The CDR3 here is CASSLAYGLFNYGYTF. CDR3 coding DNA: TGTGCCAGCAGTTTAGCTTACGGACTGTTTAACTATGGCTACACCTTC. V gene TRBV12-3 or TRBV12-4 combines with J gene TRBJ1-2; D remains ambiguous. Trimming took 0 bases from V and 1 from J, leaving 12 bases between them. This CDR3 comprises 16 residues.

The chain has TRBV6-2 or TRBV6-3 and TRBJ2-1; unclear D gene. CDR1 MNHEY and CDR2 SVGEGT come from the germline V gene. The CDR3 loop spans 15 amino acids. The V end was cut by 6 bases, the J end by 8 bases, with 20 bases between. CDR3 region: CASSQDSRVFDEQFF. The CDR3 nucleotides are TGTGCCAGCAGCCAAGATAGTCGGGTTTTCGATGAGCAGTTCTTC.

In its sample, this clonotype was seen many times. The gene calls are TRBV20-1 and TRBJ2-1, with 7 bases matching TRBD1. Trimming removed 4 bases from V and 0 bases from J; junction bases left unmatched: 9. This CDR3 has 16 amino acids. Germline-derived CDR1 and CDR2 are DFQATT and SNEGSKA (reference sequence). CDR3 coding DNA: TGCAGTGCTACCTCTGATCGGGACAGCTCCTACAATGAGCAGTTCTTC. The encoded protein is CSATSDRDSSYNEQFF.

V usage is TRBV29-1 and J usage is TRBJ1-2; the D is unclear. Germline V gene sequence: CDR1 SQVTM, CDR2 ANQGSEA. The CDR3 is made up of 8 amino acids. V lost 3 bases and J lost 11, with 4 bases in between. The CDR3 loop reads CSVESYTF. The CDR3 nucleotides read TGCAGCGTTGAGAGTTACACCTTC.

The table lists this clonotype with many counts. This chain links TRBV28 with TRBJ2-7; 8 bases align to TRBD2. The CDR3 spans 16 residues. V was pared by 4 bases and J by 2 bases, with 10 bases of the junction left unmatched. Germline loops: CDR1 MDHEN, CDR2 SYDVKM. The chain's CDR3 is CASSSSSSGRTYEQYF. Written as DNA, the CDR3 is TGTGCCAGCAGTTCCTCCTCTAGCGGGCGAACCTACGAGCAGTACTTC.

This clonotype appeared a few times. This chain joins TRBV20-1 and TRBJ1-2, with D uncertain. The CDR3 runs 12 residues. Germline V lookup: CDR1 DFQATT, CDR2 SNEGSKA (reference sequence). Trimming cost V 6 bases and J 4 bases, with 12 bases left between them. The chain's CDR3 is CSAAQDSYGYTF. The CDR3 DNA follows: TGCAGTGCCGCCCAGGATAGCTATGGCTACACCTTC.

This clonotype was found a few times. The CDR3 sequence is CSARDRTTPQPQHF. DNA for the CDR3: TGCAGTGCTAGAGATCGGACCACGCCGCAGCCCCAGCATTTT. The chain has TRBV20-1 and TRBJ1-5, with D hard to call. This CDR3 has 14 residues. Deletions cut 0 bases from V and 7 bases from J, with 13 bases between. Germline V gene sequence: CDR1 DFQATT, CDR2 SNEGSKA (reference sequence).

The CDR3 coding sequence is TGTGCCAGCAGCGCCGAAGGAAGGGGGCAAGAGACCCAGTACTTC. As protein: CASSAEGRGQETQYF. V gene TRBV9 combines with J gene TRBJ2-5; D possibly corresponds to TRBD1 (6 bases). Trimming took off 3 bases at V and 2 bases at J, with 14 bases between the two ends. Germline CDR1 is SGDLS and CDR2 is YYNGEE. The CDR3 covers 15 residues.

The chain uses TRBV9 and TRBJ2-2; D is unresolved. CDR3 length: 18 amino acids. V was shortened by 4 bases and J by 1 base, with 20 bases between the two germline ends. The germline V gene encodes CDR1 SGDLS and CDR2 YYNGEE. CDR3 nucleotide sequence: TGTGCCAGCAGCCCTCAATCAGTTCTGTGGGAGAACACCGGGGAGCTGTTTTTT. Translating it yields CASSPQSVLWENTGELFF.

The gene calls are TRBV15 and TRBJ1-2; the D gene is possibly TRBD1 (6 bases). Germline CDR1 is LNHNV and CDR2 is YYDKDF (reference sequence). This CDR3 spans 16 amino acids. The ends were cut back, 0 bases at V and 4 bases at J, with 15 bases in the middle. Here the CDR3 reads CATSRDVDSHFYGYTF. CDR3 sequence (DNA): TGTGCCACCAGCAGAGATGTGGACAGCCATTTCTATGGCTACACCTTC.

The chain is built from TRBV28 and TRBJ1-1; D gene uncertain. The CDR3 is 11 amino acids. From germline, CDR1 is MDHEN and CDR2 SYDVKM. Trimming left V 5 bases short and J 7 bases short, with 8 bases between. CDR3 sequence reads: CASSLQIEAFF. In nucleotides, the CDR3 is TGTGCCAGCAGTCTACAGATTGAAGCTTTCTTT.